This record looks at one TCR beta chain sequence and its context. The CDR3 is 16 residues long. V lost 4 bases, J lost 2 bases, and 9 bases stayed unmatched. CDR1 and CDR2 (germline): MNHEY, SVGAGI. TCRdb's table, derived via immunoSEQ multiplex PCR, lists solely in-frame clones and lacks some. The sample has more than 2 million clones; roughly 95% are singletons. This entry is derived from a study of shared clonotypes between healthy human individuals. The sequence came from a man in his late teens or twenties in good health. The gene calls are TRBV6-5 and TRBJ2-5; TRBD1 agrees at 8 bases. Sequences were obtained from naive CD4+ T cells sorted from blood. This sample's subset: CD45RA+ positively selected. The CDR3 region is CASSLLGDRSQETQYF. CDR3 DNA: TGTGCCAGCAGTTTATTGGGGGACAGGAGTCAAGAGACCCAGTACTTC.